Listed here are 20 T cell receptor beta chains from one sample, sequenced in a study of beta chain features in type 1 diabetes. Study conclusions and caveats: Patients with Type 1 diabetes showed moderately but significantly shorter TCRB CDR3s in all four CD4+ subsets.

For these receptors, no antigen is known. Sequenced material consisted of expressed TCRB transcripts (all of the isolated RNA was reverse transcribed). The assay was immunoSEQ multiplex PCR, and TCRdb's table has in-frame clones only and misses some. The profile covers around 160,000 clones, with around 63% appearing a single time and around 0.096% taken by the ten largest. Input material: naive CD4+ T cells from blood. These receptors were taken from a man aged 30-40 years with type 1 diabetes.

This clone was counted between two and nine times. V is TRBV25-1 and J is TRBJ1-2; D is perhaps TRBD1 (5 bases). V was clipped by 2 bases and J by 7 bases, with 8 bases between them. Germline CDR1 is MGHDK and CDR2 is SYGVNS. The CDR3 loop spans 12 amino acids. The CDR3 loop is CASSEDSGGYTF. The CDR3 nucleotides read TGTGCCAGCAGTGAAGACAGCGGTGGCTACACCTTC.

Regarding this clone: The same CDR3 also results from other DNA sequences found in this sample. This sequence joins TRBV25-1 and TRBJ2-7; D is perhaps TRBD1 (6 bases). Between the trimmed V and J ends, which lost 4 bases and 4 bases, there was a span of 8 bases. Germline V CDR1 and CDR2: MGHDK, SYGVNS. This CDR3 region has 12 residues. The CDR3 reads CASSATGYEQYF. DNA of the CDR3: TGTGCCAGCAGTGCAACAGGGTACGAGCAGTACTTC.

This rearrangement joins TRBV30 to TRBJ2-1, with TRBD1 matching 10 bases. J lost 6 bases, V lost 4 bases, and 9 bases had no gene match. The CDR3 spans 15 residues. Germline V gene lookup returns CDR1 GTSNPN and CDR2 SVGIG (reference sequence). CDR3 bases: TGTGCCTGGACCGCCGGGACAGGGGAGATCAATGAGCAGTTCTTC. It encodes CAWTAGTGEINEQFF.

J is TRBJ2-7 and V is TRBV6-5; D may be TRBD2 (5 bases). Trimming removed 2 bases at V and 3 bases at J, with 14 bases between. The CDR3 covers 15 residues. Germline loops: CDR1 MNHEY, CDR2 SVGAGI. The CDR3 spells CASSYRPGRNYEQYF. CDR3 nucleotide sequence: TGTGCCAGCAGTTACCGGCCGGGGAGAAACTACGAGCAGTACTTC.

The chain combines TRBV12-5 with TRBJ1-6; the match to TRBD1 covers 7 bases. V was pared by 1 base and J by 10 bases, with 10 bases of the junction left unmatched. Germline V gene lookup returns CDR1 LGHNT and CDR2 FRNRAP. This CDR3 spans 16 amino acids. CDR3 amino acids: CASGLALPGQRSPLHF. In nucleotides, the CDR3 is TGTGCTAGTGGTTTGGCTCTGCCGGGACAGCGCTCACCCCTCCACTTT.

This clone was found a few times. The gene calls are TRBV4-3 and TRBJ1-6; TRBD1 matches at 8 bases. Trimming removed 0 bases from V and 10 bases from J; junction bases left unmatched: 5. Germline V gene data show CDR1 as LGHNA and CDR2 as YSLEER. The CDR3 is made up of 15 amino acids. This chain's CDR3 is CASSQEDRDGSPLHF. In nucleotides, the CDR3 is TGCGCCAGCAGCCAAGAGGACAGGGATGGCTCACCCCTCCACTTT.

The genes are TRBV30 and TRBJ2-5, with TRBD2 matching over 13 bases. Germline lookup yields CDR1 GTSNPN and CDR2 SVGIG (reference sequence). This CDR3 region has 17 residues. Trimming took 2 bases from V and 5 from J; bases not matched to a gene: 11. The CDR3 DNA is TGTGCCTGGAGTTCTTCCTTGACTAGCGGGGGGCCGGAGACCCAGTACTTC. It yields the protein CAWSSSLTSGGPETQYF.

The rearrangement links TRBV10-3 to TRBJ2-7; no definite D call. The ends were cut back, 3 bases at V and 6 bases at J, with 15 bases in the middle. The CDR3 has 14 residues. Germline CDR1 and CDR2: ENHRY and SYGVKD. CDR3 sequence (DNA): TGTGCCATCAGTGATATTAGTGGATCGGGCGAGCAGTACTTC. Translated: CAISDISGSGEQYF.

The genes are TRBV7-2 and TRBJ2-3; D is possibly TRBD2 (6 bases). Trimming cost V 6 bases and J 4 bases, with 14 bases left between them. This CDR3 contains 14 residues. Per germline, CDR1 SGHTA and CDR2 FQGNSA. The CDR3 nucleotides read TGTGCCAGCAGTTTCCGACTAGTGGCAGATACGCAGTATTTT. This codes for CASSFRLVADTQYF.

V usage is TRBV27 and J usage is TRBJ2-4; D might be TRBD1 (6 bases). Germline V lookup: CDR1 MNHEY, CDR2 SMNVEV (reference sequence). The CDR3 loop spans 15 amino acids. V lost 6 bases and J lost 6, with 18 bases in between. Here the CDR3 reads CASSSAGQRRNIQYF. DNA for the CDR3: TGTGCCAGCAGCTCGGCCGGACAGAGGAGAAACATTCAGTACTTC.

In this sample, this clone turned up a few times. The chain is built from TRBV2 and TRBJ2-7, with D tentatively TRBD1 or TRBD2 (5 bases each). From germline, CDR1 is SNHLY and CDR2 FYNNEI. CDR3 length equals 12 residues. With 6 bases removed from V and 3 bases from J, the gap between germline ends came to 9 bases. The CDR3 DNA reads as TGTGCCAGCAGGCAGGGAGTCTACGAGCAGTACTTC. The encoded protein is CASRQGVYEQYF.

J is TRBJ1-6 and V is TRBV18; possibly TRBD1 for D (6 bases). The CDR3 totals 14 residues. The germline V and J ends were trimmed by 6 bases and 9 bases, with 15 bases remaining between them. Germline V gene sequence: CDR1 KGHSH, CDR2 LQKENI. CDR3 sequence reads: CASSTAGVTSPLHF. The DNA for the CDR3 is TGTGCCAGCTCTACGGCAGGGGTGACTTCACCCCTCCACTTT.

CDR3 amino acids: CSVEDWLTDTIYF. The CDR3 DNA sequence: TGCAGCGTTGAAGACTGGTTGACAGACACCATATATTTT. This chain connects TRBV29-1 to TRBJ1-3, with a possible D match to TRBD1 (5 bases). V was clipped by 0 bases and J by 8 bases, with 11 bases between them. The germline V gene encodes CDR1 SQVTM and CDR2 ANQGSEA. The CDR3 consists of 13 residues. Full variable domain (missing parts from reference TRBV29-1 and TRBJ1-3): SAVISQKPSRDICQRGTSLTIQCQVDSQVTMMFWYRQQPGQSLTLIATANQGSEATYESGFVIDKFPISRPNLTFSTLTVSNMSPEDSSIYLCSVEDWLTDTIYFGEGSWLTVV.

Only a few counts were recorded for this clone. The chain's CDR3 is CASSRLFYEQFF. The CDR3 DNA reads TGTGCCAGCAGCAGACTTTTCTATGAGCAGTTCTTC. This chain connects TRBV28 to TRBJ2-1; D gene uncertain. The V gene's germline CDR1 is MDHEN and CDR2 SYDVKM. The CDR3 has 12 residues. Trimming took off 6 bases at V and 8 bases at J, with 11 bases between the two ends.

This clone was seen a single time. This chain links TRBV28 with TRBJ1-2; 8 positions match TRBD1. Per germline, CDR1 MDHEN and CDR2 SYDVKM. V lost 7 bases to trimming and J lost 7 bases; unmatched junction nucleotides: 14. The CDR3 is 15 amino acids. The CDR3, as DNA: TGTGCCAGCACTAGGAACCCGGGACAGGACGTTGGCTACACCTTC. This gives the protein CASTRNPGQDVGYTF.

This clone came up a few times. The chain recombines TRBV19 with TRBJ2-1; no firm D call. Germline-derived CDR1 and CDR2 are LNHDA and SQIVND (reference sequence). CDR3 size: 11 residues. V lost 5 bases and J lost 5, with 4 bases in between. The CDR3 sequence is CASSAHNEQFF. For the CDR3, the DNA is TGTGCCAGTAGTGCCCACAATGAGCAGTTCTTC.

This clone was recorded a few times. CDR3 in DNA: TGTGCCTGGAGAAACAGGGGCTTGGGGGCACCCCTCCACTTT. Residues: CAWRNRGLGAPLHF. The chain carries TRBV30 and TRBJ1-6; 7 nucleotides agree with TRBD1. The CDR3 sequence is 14 residues long. V lost 3 bases to trimming and J lost 11 bases; unmatched junction nucleotides: 10. Looked up from germline, CDR1 is GTSNPN and CDR2 is SVGIG (reference sequence). Using reference TRBV30 and TRBJ1-6 for the parts outside the CDR3, the full variable domain is SQTIHQWPATLVQPVGSPLSLECTVEGTSNPNLYWYRQAAGRGLQLLFYSVGIGQISSEVPQNLSASRPQDRQFILSSKKLLLSDSGFYLCAWRNRGLGAPLHFGNGTRLTVT.

DNA of the CDR3: TGTGCCAGCAGCGGACAGGTTAGGTCGGAGGCCGGGGAGCTGTTTTTT. Its translation is CASSGQVRSEAGELFF. The chain is built from TRBV9 and TRBJ2-2, with D perhaps TRBD1 (6 bases). The CDR3 is made up of 16 amino acids. Per the germline V gene, CDR1 is SGDLS and CDR2 is YYNGEE. V was trimmed by 3 bases and J by 6 bases, leaving 18 bases between them.

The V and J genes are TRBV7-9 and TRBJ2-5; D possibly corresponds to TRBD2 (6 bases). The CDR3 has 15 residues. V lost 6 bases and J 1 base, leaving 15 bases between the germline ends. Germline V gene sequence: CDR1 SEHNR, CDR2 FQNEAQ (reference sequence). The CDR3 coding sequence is TGTGCCAGCAGTGGGGGGAAGAGCAGCCAAGAGACCCAGTACTTC. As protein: CASSGGKSSQETQYF.

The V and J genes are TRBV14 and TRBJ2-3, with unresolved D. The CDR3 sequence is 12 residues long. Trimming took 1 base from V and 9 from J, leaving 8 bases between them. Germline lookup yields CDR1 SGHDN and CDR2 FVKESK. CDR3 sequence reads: CASSQGAMTQYF. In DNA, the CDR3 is TGTGCCAGCAGCCAAGGGGCGATGACGCAGTATTTT.